The text below deals with one T cell receptor beta chain. Its target is unknown. This specimen belongs to a study of shared clonotypes between healthy human individuals. Findings and limits, study-wide: In a handful of donors, approximately 5% of naive CD4 clonotypes appeared in common. Clonotype sharing among the donors was expected to vary with sequencing depth.

Terminally differentiated effector memory CD45RA+ cells were left out of the naive CD8 fraction, which was CD45RO-negative and positively selected for CCR7. Those who donated, Caucasian adults without exception, all lived in Nashville, Tennessee. V lost 11 bases to trimming and J lost 6 bases, with 14 bases between them. The CDR3 totals 11 residues. Germline V lookup: CDR1 SNHLY, CDR2 FYNNEI. TCRdb keeps only in-frame clones here, not all; method: immunoSEQ multiplex PCR. The table records around 2,000,000 clones, about 95% of them present only once. The TCR was taken from a man aged 18 to 30 in good health. Sequencing was done on a sample of naive CD8+ T cells sorted from blood. This chain uses TRBV2 with TRBJ2-7; a possible D gene is TRBD1 (5 bases). DNA of the CDR3: TGTGCCGGCCTCCAAGGGGTCGAGCAGTACTTC. Its protein product is CAGLQGVEQYF. Full variable domain (missing parts from reference TRBV2 and TRBJ2-7): EPEVTQTPSHQVTQMGQEVILRCVPISNHLYFYWYRQILGQKVEFLVSFYNNEISEKSEIFDDQFSVERPDGSNFTLKIRSTKLEDSAMYFCAGLQGVEQYFGPGTRLTVT.